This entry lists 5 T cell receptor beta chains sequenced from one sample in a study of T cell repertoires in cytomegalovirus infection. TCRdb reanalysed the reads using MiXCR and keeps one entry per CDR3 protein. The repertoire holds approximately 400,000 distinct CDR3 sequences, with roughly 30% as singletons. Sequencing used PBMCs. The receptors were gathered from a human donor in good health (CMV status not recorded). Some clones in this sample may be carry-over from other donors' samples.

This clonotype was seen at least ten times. Here the CDR3 DNA reads TGTGCCAGCAGCTACCCCGGGACAGGGGAGATAGGGGCCCTAGAGACCCAGTACTTC. It translates to CASSYPGTGEIGALETQYF. V usage is TRBV7-6 and J usage is TRBJ2-5; 10 bases are shared with TRBD1. This CDR3 contains 19 residues. Per the germline V gene, CDR1 is SGHVS and CDR2 is FNYEAQ. V shed 4 bases, J shed 4 bases, and the junction held 18 bases outside the gene matches.

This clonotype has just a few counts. CDR3 in DNA: TGTGCCAGCAGCTCCGACTACCTCCGGAGCACAGATACGCAGTATTTT. Its translation is CASSSDYLRSTDTQYF. The chain links TRBV6-6 to TRBJ2-3; a weak D match, TRBD2 (5 bases). V was shortened by 6 bases and J by 0 bases, with 16 bases between the two germline ends. Per germline, CDR1 MNHNY and CDR2 SVGAGI (reference sequence). This CDR3 spans 16 amino acids.

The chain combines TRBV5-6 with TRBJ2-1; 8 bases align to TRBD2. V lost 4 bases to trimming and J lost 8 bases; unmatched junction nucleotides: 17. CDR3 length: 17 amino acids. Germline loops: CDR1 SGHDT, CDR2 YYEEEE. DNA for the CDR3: TGTGCCAGCAGCAACAATCAGGGGTTGCGGGGGGAAGATGAGCAGTTCTTC. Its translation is CASSNNQGLRGEDEQFF.

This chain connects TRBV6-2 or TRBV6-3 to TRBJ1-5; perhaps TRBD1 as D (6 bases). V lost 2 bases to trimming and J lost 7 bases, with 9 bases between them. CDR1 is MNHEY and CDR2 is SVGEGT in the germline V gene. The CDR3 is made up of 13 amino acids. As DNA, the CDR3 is TGTGCCAGCAGTTACGGCAGGGGACAGCCCCAGCATTTT. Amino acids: CASSYGRGQPQHF.

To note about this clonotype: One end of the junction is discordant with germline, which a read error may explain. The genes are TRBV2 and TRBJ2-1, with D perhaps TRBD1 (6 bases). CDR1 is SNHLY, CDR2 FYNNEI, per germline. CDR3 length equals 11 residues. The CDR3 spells CASREGDEQFF. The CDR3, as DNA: TGTGCCAGCCGTGAGGGGGATGAGCAGTTCTTC. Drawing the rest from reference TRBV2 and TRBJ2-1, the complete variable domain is EPEVTQTPSHQVTQMGQEVILRCVPISNHLYFYWYRQILGQKVEFLVSFYNNEISEKSEIFDDQFSVERPDGSNFTLKIRSTKLEDSAMYFCASREGDEQFFGPGTRLTVL.